Below are 8 T cell receptor beta chains sequenced from a single sample in a study of T-cell reconstitution after alpha-beta-depleted transplantation in children. For TCRbeta, the library was prepared with unique molecular identifiers. TCRdb reanalysed the PCR reads using MiXCR and keeps one entry per CDR3 protein. The sample has 80,000 or so distinct CDR3 sequences; over 12% are singletons. The source material was PBMCs, mostly from graft donor cells, sampled 180 days after TCRalphabeta/CD19-depleted stem cell transplant. The receptor set was obtained from a male patient between 2 and 10 years old who had a stem cell transplant for acute lymphoblastic leukemia, so the T cells may come from the graft donor.

The chain employs TRBV20-1 and TRBJ2-5; 11 positions match TRBD2. Germline V gives CDR1 DFQATT, CDR2 SNEGSKA (reference sequence). V shed 4 bases, J shed 4 bases, and the junction held 8 bases outside the gene matches. There are 15 residues in the CDR3. CDR3 in DNA: TGCAGTGCTATCCGACTAGCGGGGAGGCGAGAGACCCAGTACTTC. Translation gives CSAIRLAGRRETQYF.

CDR3 region: CASGGSPNTEAFF. The CDR3 DNA sequence: TGTGCCAGCGGCGGCAGTCCCAACACTGAAGCTTTCTTT. The chain couples TRBV28 to TRBJ1-1; D is ambiguous. CDR3 length equals 13 residues. Germline CDR1 is MDHEN and CDR2 is SYDVKM. The V and J ends lost 8 bases and 2 bases respectively, with 12 bases between them.

This clonotype was observed many times. The V gene is TRBV5-1, the J gene TRBJ2-1; 9 nucleotides line up with TRBD1. J gave up 4 bases and V 4 bases, and 6 bases lay outside the gene matches. The germline V gene has CDR1 SGHRS and CDR2 YFSETQ. This CDR3 has 15 residues. The CDR3 DNA follows: TGCGCCAGCAGCCCGGGACAGGGCTGGTACAATGAGCAGTTCTTC. This codes for CASSPGQGWYNEQFF.

This clonotype was detected many times. The chain has TRBV29-1 and TRBJ2-5, with D uncertain. The V end was cut by 2 bases, the J end by 4 bases, with 8 bases between. This CDR3 spans 12 amino acids. Germline V gene sequence: CDR1 SQVTM, CDR2 ANQGSEA. DNA for the CDR3: TGCAGCGTTGAAATCGGCCGAGAGACCCAGTACTTC. It encodes CSVEIGRETQYF.

This sequence joins TRBV7-9 and TRBJ1-3; D unresolved. Germline assignment: CDR1 SEHNR and CDR2 FQNEAQ (reference sequence). Trimming stripped 2 bases from V and 0 bases from J, with 14 bases between. The CDR3 sequence is 17 residues long. Written as DNA, the CDR3 is TGTGCCAGCAGCTTAAGTAAGGCAGCGAACTCTGGAAACACCATATATTTT. Translation: CASSLSKAANSGNTIYF.

The chain joins TRBV10-3 to TRBJ1-4, with TRBD1 as a possible D gene (6 bases). CDR1 is ENHRY, CDR2 SYGVKD, per germline. V dropped 4 bases and J dropped 6 bases, with 9 bases sitting between them. CDR3 length: 13 amino acids. The CDR3: CAISAGADEKLFF. CDR3 coding DNA: TGTGCCATCAGTGCAGGGGCGGATGAAAAACTGTTTTTT.

The chain employs TRBV7-2 and TRBJ2-1; 8 nucleotides line up with TRBD2. Trimming removed 5 bases from V and 2 bases from J; junction bases left unmatched: 5. The CDR3 runs 15 residues. Germline V gene lookup returns CDR1 SGHTA and CDR2 FQGNSA. CDR3 amino acids: CASSLSGTTYNEQFF. DNA for the CDR3: TGTGCCAGCAGCCTTAGCGGGACCACCTACAATGAGCAGTTCTTC.

The chain links TRBV7-2 to TRBJ1-5, with D perhaps TRBD1 (6 bases). Germline values: CDR1 SGHTA, CDR2 FQGNSA. The CDR3 covers 13 residues. Trimming shortened V by 6 bases and J by 5 bases, and 11 bases separated the two germline ends. CDR3 amino acids: CASSYRDHQPQHF. The CDR3 region has the DNA TGTGCCAGCAGTTACAGGGACCATCAGCCCCAGCATTTT.